The 5 T cell receptor beta chains listed next were all sequenced from one sample in a study of OX40 agonist ivuxolimab in advanced cancers. Sequenced by immunoSEQ multiplex PCR; TCRdb stores in-frame clones only, minus some. The repertoire includes more than 35,000 clones, around three quarters of them detected once, and 12% sits in the top ten. This specimen was CD4+ or CD8+ T cells sorted from blood, taken in a trial of the OX40 agonist ivuxolimab. These receptors were obtained from an adult with an advanced solid tumor such as melanoma, head and neck, liver or kidney cancer.

V usage is TRBV10-2 and J usage is TRBJ1-2; possibly TRBD1 for D (5 bases). Per the germline V gene, CDR1 is WSHSY and CDR2 is SAAADI. V lost 0 bases to trimming and J lost 5 bases, with 10 bases between them. This CDR3 has 14 amino acids. Here the CDR3 DNA reads TGCGCCAGCAGTGAGTCGGCGCCAGGGTATGGCTACACCTTC. Translated: CASSESAPGYGYTF.

The gene calls are TRBV7-9 and TRBJ2-1; D perhaps matches TRBD2 (6 bases). V lost 4 bases and J 10 bases, leaving 11 bases between the germline ends. The CDR3 sequence is 12 residues long. From germline, CDR1 is SEHNR and CDR2 FQNEAQ (reference sequence). The CDR3 nucleotides read TGTGCCAGCAGCTCAGGGACTGTCGAGCAGTTCTTC. It yields the protein CASSSGTVEQFF.

CDR3 loop: CASRGYGAAYEQYF. CDR3 nucleotides: TGTGCCAGCAGGGGGTACGGGGCCGCCTACGAGCAGTACTTC. The V gene is TRBV27, the J gene TRBJ2-7, with D perhaps being TRBD1 or TRBD2 (5 bases each). Per the germline V gene, CDR1 is MNHEY and CDR2 is SMNVEV (reference sequence). This CDR3 comprises 14 residues. Trimming removed 6 bases at V and 2 bases at J, with 14 bases between.

This clone is medium-sized within its sample. The chain links TRBV2 to TRBJ2-6; 9 positions agree with TRBD1. The junction had 5 bases not matched to a gene; V was cut back by 6 bases and J by 2 bases. This CDR3 region has 16 residues. The germline V gene has CDR1 SNHLY and CDR2 FYNNEI. The CDR3 sequence: CASSLQGATGANVLTF. CDR3 in DNA: TGTGCCAGCAGCTTACAGGGGGCCACTGGGGCCAACGTCCTGACTTTC. Looking up the rest from reference TRBV2 and TRBJ2-6 gives the full variable domain: EPEVTQTPSHQVTQMGQEVILRCVPISNHLYFYWYRQILGQKVEFLVSFYNNEISEKSEIFDDQFSVERPDGSNFTLKIRSTKLEDSAMYFCASSLQGATGANVLTFGAGSRLTVL.

This chain links TRBV29-1 with TRBJ1-1; the D is unclear. The V and J ends lost 1 base and 6 bases respectively, with 18 bases between them. The CDR3 covers 15 residues. CDR1 SQVTM and CDR2 ANQGSEA come from the germline V gene. Here the CDR3 DNA reads TGCAGCGTTGAAGTTTCGGGTGTCGGAGGCCCTGAAGCTTTCTTT. The encoded protein is CSVEVSGVGGPEAFF.